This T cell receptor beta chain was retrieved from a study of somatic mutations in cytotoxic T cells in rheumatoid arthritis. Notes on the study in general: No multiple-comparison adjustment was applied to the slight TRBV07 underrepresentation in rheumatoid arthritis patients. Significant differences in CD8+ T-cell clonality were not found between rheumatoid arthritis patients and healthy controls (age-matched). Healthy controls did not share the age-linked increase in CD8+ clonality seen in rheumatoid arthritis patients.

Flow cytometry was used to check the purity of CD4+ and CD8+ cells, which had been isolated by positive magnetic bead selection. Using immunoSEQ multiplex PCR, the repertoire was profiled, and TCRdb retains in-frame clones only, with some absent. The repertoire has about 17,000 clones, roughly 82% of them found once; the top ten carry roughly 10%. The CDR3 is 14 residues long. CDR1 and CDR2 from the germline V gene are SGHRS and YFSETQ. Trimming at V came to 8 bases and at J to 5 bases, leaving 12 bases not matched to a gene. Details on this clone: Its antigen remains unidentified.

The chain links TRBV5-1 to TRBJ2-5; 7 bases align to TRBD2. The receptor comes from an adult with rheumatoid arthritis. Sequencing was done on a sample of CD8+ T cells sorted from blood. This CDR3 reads CARGLYLTAETQYF. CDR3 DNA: TGCGCCAGGGGACTATATCTGACCGCGGAGACCCAGTACTTC.